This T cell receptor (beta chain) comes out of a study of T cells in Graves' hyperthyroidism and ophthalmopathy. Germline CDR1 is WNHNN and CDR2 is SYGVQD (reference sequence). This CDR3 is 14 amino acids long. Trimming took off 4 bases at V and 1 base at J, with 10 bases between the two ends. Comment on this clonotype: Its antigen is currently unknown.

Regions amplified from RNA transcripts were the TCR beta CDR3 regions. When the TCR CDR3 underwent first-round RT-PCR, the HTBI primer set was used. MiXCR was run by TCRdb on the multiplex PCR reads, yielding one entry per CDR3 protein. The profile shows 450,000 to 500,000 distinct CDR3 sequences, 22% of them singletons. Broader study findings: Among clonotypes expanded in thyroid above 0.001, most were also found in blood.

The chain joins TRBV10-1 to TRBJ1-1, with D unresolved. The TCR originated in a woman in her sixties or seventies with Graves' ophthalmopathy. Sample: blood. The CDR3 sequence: CASSAGGPNTEAFF. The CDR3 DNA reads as TGCGCCAGCAGTGCGGGAGGGCCGAACACTGAAGCTTTCTTT.